Included here is one TCR beta chain sequence, with context. As originally analysed: Estimation of nucleated cell counts relied on the amplification of reference gene primers. The protocol was immunoSEQ multiplex PCR, while the TCRdb copy is restricted to in-frame clones and leaves out a portion. V and J calls and clone size are as listed in that table; D and trimming were resolved from the DNA. This repertoire shows 150,000 to 200,000 clones, around 87% found once; its top ten account for 3% to 4.5%. The source of the sample is a study of blood T cell repertoires in COVID-19. Deletions cut 5 bases from V and 0 bases from J, with 19 bases between. The germline V gene encodes CDR1 SGHVS and CDR2 FQNEAQ. The CDR3 runs 17 residues.

The chain joins TRBV7-8 to TRBJ1-1, with D perhaps matching TRBD1 (5 bases). The source material was peripheral blood. The sequence came from a man aged 18 to 35 with active or convalescent COVID-19. CDR3 region: CASSQPPAGGLNTEAFF. The CDR3 DNA sequence: TGTGCCAGCAGCCAACCTCCTGCGGGGGGGTTGAACACTGAAGCTTTCTTT.